The 27 T cell receptor beta chains listed next were all sequenced from one sample in a study of Ad26.COV2.S vaccination and SARS-CoV-2 variants. The treatment is: roughly 18 received Ad26.COV2.S at low or high dose, single or two shots; 5 received placebo; per-sample allocation not given. Day 63 following the first vaccine or placebo injection was when the samples were taken. Profiled with immunoSEQ multiplex PCR; TCRdb holds only in-frame clones, not every one. The profile shows approximately 420,000 clones, 88% of them singletons. The sample consisted of peripheral blood, taken in a trial of Ad26.COV2.S vaccine versus placebo. The receptors derive from a person between 18 and 65 years old who received the Ad26.COV2.S COVID-19 vaccine or a placebo.

This chain connects TRBV4-1 to TRBJ2-5; TRBD1 might be the D (8 bases). Germline V lookup: CDR1 MGHRA, CDR2 YSYEKL. This CDR3 has 17 residues. V was shortened by 4 bases and J by 1 base, with 19 bases between the two germline ends. The CDR3 coding sequence is TGCGCCAGCAGCCGGCCCGACAGGGGACTATTCCAAGAGACCCAGTACTTC. This sequence encodes CASSRPDRGLFQETQYF.

The chain combines TRBV9 with TRBJ2-3; TRBD2 might be the D (5 bases). V was shortened by 1 base and J by 4 bases, with 10 bases between the two germline ends. CDR1 and CDR2 from the germline V gene are SGDLS and YYNGEE. CDR3 length equals 14 residues. CDR3 in DNA: TGTGCCAGCAGCGTAAGAGGGCGGTCAGATACGCAGTATTTT. It codes for CASSVRGRSDTQYF.

This clone has just one count. J is TRBJ1-2 and V is TRBV7-6; the D is unclear. The CDR3 is made up of 16 amino acids. The germline V gene encodes CDR1 SGHVS and CDR2 FNYEAQ. Trimming shortened V by 5 bases and J by 0 bases, and 16 bases separated the two germline ends. CDR3 residues: CASSPSGRPPNYGYTF. The CDR3 DNA is TGTGCCAGCAGCCCTAGTGGGCGGCCGCCTAACTATGGCTACACCTTC.

This chain links TRBV6-5 with TRBJ2-3; D is unclear. Trimming pared 6 bases from V and 0 bases from J, leaving 4 bases between. The CDR3 consists of 12 residues. Germline V CDR1 and CDR2: MNHEY, SVGAGI. The CDR3 reads CASRGSTDTQYF. The CDR3, as DNA: TGTGCCAGCAGGGGTAGCACAGATACGCAGTATTTT.

V is TRBV12-2 and J is TRBJ1-5; the D call in the table, TRBD1, was not verified against the DNA. TRBV12-2 constitutes a pseudogene. CDR3 length: 13 residues. For the CDR3, the DNA is TGTGCAAGTCGCCCCAGGGGGTACCAGCCCCAGCATTTT. Residues: CASRPRGYQPQHF.

This chain links TRBV7-3 with TRBJ1-5, with 9 bases lining up with TRBD1. Germline CDR1 SGHTA, CDR2 FQGTGA. V lost 5 bases to trimming and J lost 8 bases; unmatched junction nucleotides: 7. There are 14 residues in the CDR3. The CDR3 nucleotides read TGTGCCAGCAGCACGGGACAGGGTGATGAGCCCCAGCATTTT. This translates into CASSTGQGDEPQHF.

V gene TRBV7-9 combines with J gene TRBJ1-5; 11 bases match TRBD1. Germline V CDR1 and CDR2: SEHNR, FQNEAQ (reference sequence). V shed 6 bases, J shed 1 base, and the junction held 11 bases outside the gene matches. The CDR3 covers 18 residues. CDR3 residues: CASSLDRGLAGSNQPQHF. The CDR3 region has the DNA TGTGCCAGCAGTCTGGACAGGGGGCTAGCGGGCAGCAATCAGCCCCAGCATTTT.

This chain connects TRBV27 to TRBJ1-5, with D uncertain. The CDR3 totals 13 residues. V gave up 0 bases and J gave up 6 bases, with 6 bases separating them. From germline, CDR1 is MNHEY and CDR2 SMNVEV (reference sequence). Here the CDR3 DNA reads TGTGCCAGCAGTTTATCGACTGGTCAGCCCCAGCATTTT. Protein sequence: CASSLSTGQPQHF.

V and J are TRBV9 and TRBJ2-6, with TRBD1 identical over 8 bases. V lost 1 base and J lost 0; bases outside the gene matches: 6. This CDR3 spans 18 amino acids. CDR1 is SGDLS, CDR2 YYNGEE, per germline. The CDR3 coding sequence is TGTGCCAGCAGCGTAACAGACAGGGGCATCTCTGGGGCCAACGTCCTGACTTTC. This codes for CASSVTDRGISGANVLTF. Full variable domain (remainder filled in from reference TRBV9 and TRBJ2-6): DSGVTQTPKHLITATGQRVTLRCSPRSGDLSVYWYQQSLDQGLQFLIQYYNGEERAKGNILERFSAQQFPDLHSELNLSSLELGDSALYFCASSVTDRGISGANVLTFGAGSRLTVL.

This clone was observed a few times. The chain employs TRBV7-8 and TRBJ1-1; tentative D call: TRBD1 (6 bases). There are 13 residues in the CDR3. The V gene's germline CDR1 is SGHVS and CDR2 FQNEAQ. V lost 4 bases and J 10 bases, leaving 16 bases between the germline ends. CDR3 sequence: CASSSVPGVRAFF. The CDR3 region has the DNA TGTGCCAGCAGCTCAGTACCAGGGGTAAGAGCTTTCTTT.

This clone was detected once. The chain combines TRBV7-5 with TRBJ1-2; the D call in the table, TRBD1, was not verified against the DNA. TRBV7-5 is listed as a pseudogene. CDR3 length: 18 residues. CDR3 nucleotide sequence: TGTGCCAGAACCGCCCCTATTGGCTGGGGAAATAGGGGCTATGGCTACACCTTC. Translation gives CARTAPIGWGNRGYGYTF.

The chain has TRBV7-4 and TRBJ2-3; TRBD2 is a possible D gene (5 bases). Trimming took 1 base from V and 5 from J, leaving 19 bases between them. CDR3 size: 17 residues. The germline gives CDR1 SGHVT, CDR2 SQSDAQ. The CDR3 nucleotides read TGTGCCAGCAGCTTAGTATACCTCCCCATCCGGGAAGATACGCAGTATTTT. Translated, it gives CASSLVYLPIREDTQYF.

The rearrangement joins TRBV7-2 to TRBJ2-1; D might be TRBD1 or TRBD2, each matching 6 bases. The CDR3 sequence is 15 residues long. Trimming left V 0 bases short and J 4 bases short, with 10 bases between. Per the germline V gene, CDR1 is SGHTA and CDR2 is FQGNSA. The CDR3 region has the DNA TGTGCCAGCAGCTTAGCAGGGGGGCGATACAATGAGCAGTTCTTC. It encodes CASSLAGGRYNEQFF.

The chain couples TRBV15 to TRBJ1-2, with D possibly being TRBD1 (5 bases). V was shortened by 4 bases and J by 1 base, with 10 bases between the two germline ends. CDR3 length: 14 amino acids. The germline V gene encodes CDR1 LNHNV and CDR2 YYDKDF (reference sequence). The CDR3 sequence is CATSKGWVNYGYTF. Written as DNA, the CDR3 is TGTGCCACCAGCAAGGGGTGGGTTAACTATGGCTACACCTTC.

The gene calls are TRBV4-3 and TRBJ1-2; possible D gene TRBD1, 5 bases. The germline gives CDR1 LGHNA, CDR2 YSLEER. Trimming took 2 bases from V and 6 from J, leaving 13 bases between them. CDR3 length: 14 residues. CDR3 DNA sequence: TGCGCCAGCAGCCAAACCACAGGAGTAAATGGCTACACCTTC. It is translated as CASSQTTGVNGYTF.

The rearrangement uses TRBV4-1 and TRBJ2-1, with D possibly TRBD2 on 5 matching bases. Per the germline V gene, CDR1 is MGHRA and CDR2 is YSYEKL. Trimming pared 1 base from V and 9 bases from J, leaving 16 bases between. CDR3 size: 15 residues. CDR3 loop: CASSQGGPFRGEQFF. The CDR3 region has the DNA TGCGCCAGCAGCCAAGGGGGTCCCTTTCGGGGTGAGCAGTTCTTC.

V is TRBV9 and J is TRBJ2-4, with TRBD1 matching 11 bases. The V gene end was trimmed by 4 bases and the J gene end by 9 bases; junction bases not matched to a gene: 12. CDR1 and CDR2 (germline): SGDLS, YYNGEE. The CDR3 loop spans 16 amino acids. The DNA for the CDR3 is TGTGCCAGCAGCATTAACCCGGACAGGGGGCCAGGCATTCAGTACTTC. Its protein is CASSINPDRGPGIQYF.

V is TRBV3-1 (or the pseudogene TRBV3-2) and J is TRBJ2-7; D unresolved. CDR1 is LGHDT and CDR2 is YNNKEL in the germline V gene (reference sequence). The V end was cut by 1 base, the J end by 4 bases, with 14 bases between. The CDR3 covers 15 residues. The CDR3 here is CASSQAGPGMYEQYF. For the CDR3, the DNA is TGTGCCAGCAGCCAAGCAGGTCCAGGAATGTACGAGCAGTACTTC.

The chain links TRBV2 to TRBJ2-7, with D perhaps matching TRBD1 (6 bases). The CDR3 covers 15 residues. Trimming removed 5 bases at V and 3 bases at J, with 17 bases between. CDR1 SNHLY and CDR2 FYNNEI come from the germline V gene. The CDR3 bases are TGTGCCAGCAGTATTAGACAGGAACCTCTCTACGAGCAGTACTTC. Its translation is CASSIRQEPLYEQYF.

The chain has TRBV3-1 (or the pseudogene TRBV3-2) and TRBJ1-5, with 9 bases fitting TRBD1. V was pared by 1 base and J by 3 bases, with 4 bases of the junction left unmatched. The CDR3 is made up of 16 amino acids. CDR1 is LGHDT and CDR2 is YNNKEL in the germline V gene (reference sequence). The CDR3 reads CASSQAQGAINQPQHF. The CDR3 DNA follows: TGTGCCAGCAGCCAAGCACAGGGGGCTATCAATCAGCCCCAGCATTTT.

This clone was found a few times. The V and J genes are TRBV10-1 and TRBJ2-2; TRBD1 is a possible D gene (6 bases). The germline V gene has CDR1 WNHNN and CDR2 SYGVQD (reference sequence). The CDR3 is made up of 16 amino acids. The V end was cut by 8 bases, the J end by 4 bases, with 20 bases between. CDR3 sequence reads: CASSTVQGFSTGELFF. CDR3 nucleotides: TGCGCCAGCTCGACGGTACAGGGATTTAGCACCGGGGAGCTGTTTTTT.

V gene TRBV4-1 combines with J gene TRBJ1-2, with D unresolved. This CDR3 is 16 amino acids long. Trimming shortened V by 4 bases and J by 4 bases, and 19 bases separated the two germline ends. The germline CDR1 and CDR2 sequences are MGHRA and YSYEKL. CDR3 in DNA: TGCGCCAGCAGCCCCTCGGTGACGGGTGTCAGCTATGGCTACACCTTC. It encodes CASSPSVTGVSYGYTF.

V and J are TRBV5-6 and TRBJ1-1, with D hard to call. CDR1 and CDR2 from the germline V gene are SGHDT and YYEEEE. The CDR3 consists of 15 residues. The V end lost 0 bases, the J end lost 0 bases, and 9 bases lay between the germline ends. Here the CDR3 DNA reads TGTGCCAGCAGCTTGGCCTGGCAGTTGAACACTGAAGCTTTCTTT. It is translated as CASSLAWQLNTEAFF.

The V call is TRBV19, the J call TRBJ1-2; D may be TRBD1 (6 bases). The CDR3 extends over 16 amino acids. Germline CDR1 and CDR2: LNHDA and SQIVND (reference sequence). Trimming removed 4 bases at V and 1 base at J, with 16 bases between. CDR3 bases: TGTGCCAGTAGTAAGGACAGAAGGTTGGTTAACTATGGCTACACCTTC. Residues: CASSKDRRLVNYGYTF.

The CDR3 sequence: CSASKLGSGGNQPQHF. The CDR3 nucleotides are TGCAGTGCTAGTAAACTGGGAAGCGGGGGCAATCAGCCCCAGCATTTT. The V and J genes are TRBV20-1 and TRBJ1-5; no firm D call. Trimming removed 3 bases at V and 2 bases at J, with 17 bases between. Germline V CDR1 and CDR2: DFQATT, SNEGSKA (reference sequence). The length of the CDR3 is 16 residues.

The chain employs TRBV19 and TRBJ1-4; the D is unclear. Looked up from germline, CDR1 is LNHDA and CDR2 is SQIVND (reference sequence). The CDR3 has 13 residues. V lost 4 bases, J lost 8 bases, and 11 bases lay in between. CDR3 protein: CASSSARHEKLFF. The CDR3 bases are TGTGCCAGTAGTAGTGCCCGGCACGAAAAACTGTTTTTT.

The rearrangement joins TRBV5-4 to TRBJ1-1; 7 positions agree with TRBD1. The CDR3 contains 14 residues. The germline V gene has CDR1 SGHNT and CDR2 YYREEE (reference sequence). J was trimmed by 4 bases and V by 5 bases; bases with no gene match: 8. In nucleotides, the CDR3 is TGTGCCAGCAGTGACCGACAGGGCGCCACTGAAGCTTTCTTT. This sequence encodes CASSDRQGATEAFF.